One sample yielded the 25 T cell receptor beta chains listed below, sequenced in a study of T cells in Graves' hyperthyroidism and ophthalmopathy. Amplified TCR beta CDR3 regions derived from RNA transcripts. Using the HTBI primer set, a first-round RT-PCR was run on the TCR CDR3. A single record per CDR3 protein comes from TCRdb applying MiXCR to the multiplex PCR reads. The sample lists about 600,000 distinct CDR3 sequences; more than 15% were seen once. Specimen: blood. These receptors came from a woman aged 40 to 50 with Graves' ophthalmopathy.

The V gene is TRBV10-3, the J gene TRBJ2-1; no reliable D call. Per germline, CDR1 ENHRY and CDR2 SYGVKD. This CDR3 is 11 amino acids long. V lost 3 bases to trimming and J lost 8 bases, with 5 bases between them. CDR3 nucleotides: TGTGCCATCAGTGAAATAGATGAGCAGTTCTTC. Encoded protein: CAISEIDEQFF.

This clonotype has just a few counts. This chain uses TRBV19 with TRBJ2-7; D is undetermined. The V end was cut by 5 bases, the J end by 6 bases, with 11 bases between. In germline, CDR1 is LNHDA, CDR2 SQIVND (reference sequence). This CDR3 has 12 amino acids. CDR3 sequence reads: CASSPSLGEQYF. The CDR3 DNA sequence: TGTGCCAGTAGTCCGAGTCTGGGCGAGCAGTACTTC. Full variable domain (rest looked up from reference TRBV19 and TRBJ2-7): DGGITQSPKYLFRKEGQNVTLSCEQNLNHDAMYWYRQDPGQGLRLIYYSQIVNDFQKGDIAEGYSVSREKKESFPLTVTSAQKNPTAFYLCASSPSLGEQYFGPGTRLTVT.

This chain connects TRBV20-1 to TRBJ1-4, with a possible D match to TRBD1 (5 bases). The CDR3 has 14 amino acids. Germline V lookup: CDR1 DFQATT, CDR2 SNEGSKA (reference sequence). V was clipped by 4 bases and J by 7 bases, with 16 bases between them. This CDR3 reads CSAKDGTRREKLFF. The CDR3 DNA is TGCAGTGCTAAAGACGGGACCAGGCGTGAAAAACTGTTTTTT.

This clonotype was observed many times. The chain carries TRBV2 and TRBJ2-4, with D uncertain. Germline values: CDR1 SNHLY, CDR2 FYNNEI. With 8 bases removed from V and 2 bases from J, the gap between germline ends came to 4 bases. There are 11 residues in the CDR3. The CDR3: CASSPKNIQYF. CDR3 nucleotides: TGTGCCAGCTCACCCAAAAACATTCAGTACTTC.

The chain couples TRBV2 to TRBJ2-3, with 8 bases aligning to TRBD1. This CDR3 has 16 residues. The V and J ends lost 9 bases and 2 bases, in that order; junction bases with no gene match: 13. Germline values: CDR1 SNHLY, CDR2 FYNNEI. The CDR3 reads CASIPGQGRFTDTQYF. CDR3 DNA: TGTGCCAGTATCCCCGGACAGGGCAGATTCACAGATACGCAGTATTTT. Full variable domain (outside the CDR3, taken from reference TRBV2 and TRBJ2-3): EPEVTQTPSHQVTQMGQEVILRCVPISNHLYFYWYRQILGQKVEFLVSFYNNEISEKSEIFDDQFSVERPDGSNFTLKIRSTKLEDSAMYFCASIPGQGRFTDTQYFGPGTRLTVL.

Written as DNA, the CDR3 is TGTGCCAGCAGGGAAGTACGGGGAGGGAATTCACCCCTCCACTTT. Translated, it gives CASREVRGGNSPLHF. This rearrangement joins TRBV11-2 to TRBJ1-6; D not resolved. Trimming shortened V by 6 bases and J by 7 bases, and 16 bases separated the two germline ends. This CDR3 has 15 amino acids. Germline lookup yields CDR1 SGHAT and CDR2 FQNNGV.

This clonotype was recorded a few times. The rearrangement joins TRBV7-9 to TRBJ2-1; unclear D gene. CDR1 is SEHNR, CDR2 FQNEAQ, per germline (reference sequence). This CDR3 has 13 amino acids. The V gene lost 0 bases and the J gene lost 15 bases, with 15 bases spanning the gap. The DNA of the CDR3 is TGTGCCAGCAGCTTAGCCGAGACGCCTCCGGGGTTCTTC. Its translation: CASSLAETPPGFF. Full variable domain (missing parts from reference TRBV7-9 and TRBJ2-1): DTGVSQNPRHKITKRGQNVTFRCDPISEHNRLYWYRQTLGQGPEFLTYFQNEAQLEKSRLLSDRFSAERPKGSFSTLEIQRTEQGDSAMYLCASSLAETPPGFFGPGTRLTVL.

This sequence joins TRBV25-1 and TRBJ2-2, with D hard to call. V was pared by 1 base and J by 7 bases, with 16 bases between. This CDR3 spans 16 amino acids. Germline V gives CDR1 MGHDK, CDR2 SYGVNS. The CDR3 here is CASSESVGFKSGELFF. The CDR3 coding sequence is TGTGCCAGCAGTGAATCCGTGGGATTTAAGAGCGGGGAGCTGTTTTTT.

The table lists this clonotype with a few counts. This sequence joins TRBV28 and TRBJ2-1, with D possibly matching TRBD1 (5 bases). Germline lookup yields CDR1 MDHEN and CDR2 SYDVKM. The CDR3 totals 14 residues. Trimming pared 4 bases from V and 7 bases from J, leaving 14 bases between. This CDR3 reads CASSSYTRVNEQFF. The DNA of the CDR3 is TGTGCCAGCAGTTCCTATACCAGGGTAAATGAGCAGTTCTTC.

This clonotype was recorded at least ten times. J is TRBJ2-5 and V is TRBV11-2; tentatively, D is TRBD2 (5 bases). This CDR3 is built from 15 residues. V was clipped by 0 bases and J by 5 bases, with 13 bases between them. CDR1 is SGHAT, CDR2 FQNNGV, per germline. This chain's CDR3 is CASSLDAARGETQYF. DNA for the CDR3: TGTGCCAGCAGCTTAGACGCGGCGCGCGGGGAGACCCAGTACTTC.

V is TRBV5-1 and J is TRBJ1-4; weak D call: TRBD1 (6 bases). The V end was cut by 8 bases, the J end by 4 bases, with 15 bases between. CDR1 is SGHRS, CDR2 YFSETQ, per germline. This CDR3 is 14 amino acids long. The CDR3, as DNA: TGCGCCAGTCGTCGACAGGAGGTTAATGAAAAACTGTTTTTT. It encodes CASRRQEVNEKLFF.

The sample holds many counts of this clonotype. The V and J genes are TRBV6-1 and TRBJ2-3, with D unresolved. Trimming took 6 bases from V and 2 from J, leaving 12 bases between them. Germline V CDR1 and CDR2: MNHNS, SASEGT. The CDR3 length is 14 residues. This CDR3 reads CASRRSASTDTQYF. Written as DNA, the CDR3 is TGTGCCAGCAGGAGGTCAGCGTCCACAGATACGCAGTATTTT.

This clonotype has a count of ten or more. The rearrangement joins TRBV2 to TRBJ2-2; D is unclear. CDR1 is SNHLY, CDR2 FYNNEI, per germline. Trimming took 8 bases from V and 4 from J, leaving 11 bases between them. This CDR3 is 13 amino acids long. The CDR3, as DNA: TGTGCCAGCGTGCGAAGAAGCACCGGGGAGCTGTTTTTT. It encodes CASVRRSTGELFF.

At least ten counts were recorded for this clonotype. This rearrangement joins TRBV6-6 to TRBJ2-5; D is undetermined. Germline CDR1 reads MNHNY; CDR2 reads SVGAGI (reference sequence). The CDR3 has 13 amino acids. V lost 3 bases, J lost 0 bases, and 5 bases lay in between. The CDR3 is CASSYSYQETQYF. The CDR3 region has the DNA TGTGCCAGCAGTTATTCGTACCAAGAGACCCAGTACTTC.

This clonotype occurred many times. The chain combines TRBV27 with TRBJ1-2; the D is unclear. Germline-derived CDR1 and CDR2 are MNHEY and SMNVEV (reference sequence). V gave up 3 bases and J gave up 5 bases, with 10 bases separating them. The CDR3 loop spans 13 amino acids. This CDR3 is CASSFGSGYGYTF. CDR3 in DNA: TGTGCCAGCAGTTTCGGGAGTGGGTATGGCTACACCTTC.

J is TRBJ2-1 and V is TRBV14, with D possibly being TRBD1 (5 bases). CDR3 length: 17 residues. Germline values: CDR1 SGHDN, CDR2 FVKESK. The ends were cut back, 3 bases at V and 0 bases at J, with 15 bases in the middle. This CDR3 is CASSHSPGYSSYNEQFF. The CDR3 DNA sequence: TGTGCCAGCAGCCACAGTCCAGGGTACAGCTCCTACAATGAGCAGTTCTTC.

In the case of this clonotype: Germline is not matched at one junction end, which may reflect a read error. The V gene is TRBV5-1, the J gene TRBJ2-5; perhaps TRBD1 as D (5 bases). The CDR3 runs 14 residues. Germline V lookup: CDR1 SGHRS, CDR2 YFSETQ. The CDR3 loop reads CASSTAGHQETRYF. The CDR3 coding sequence is TGCGCCAGCAGCACGGCAGGACACCAAGAGACCCGGTACTTC.

Concerning this clonotype: A much larger clone sits a single nucleotide away, making a read error possible. V and J are TRBV7-9 and TRBJ2-1; 10 bases fit TRBD2. Germline lookup yields CDR1 SEHNR and CDR2 FQNEAQ (reference sequence). The CDR3 is 14 amino acids. The J segment lost 5 bases and the V segment lost 5 bases, leaving 3 bases of the junction unmatched. The CDR3 sequence is CASSPSGRDNEQFF. CDR3 DNA: TGTGCCAGCAGCCCGAGCGGGAGGGACAATGAGCAGTTCTTC.

This clonotype was recorded a few times. The CDR3 protein is CASSHSGTGANEQFF. DNA for the CDR3: TGTGCCAGCAGTCATTCCGGGACAGGGGCCAATGAGCAGTTCTTC. The rearrangement uses TRBV12-3 or TRBV12-4 and TRBJ2-1; 10 bases are shared with TRBD1. V lost 5 bases and J lost 6; bases outside the gene matches: 7. The CDR3 runs to 15 residues.

This chain joins TRBV5-4 and TRBJ1-1; weak D call: TRBD1 (5 bases). The CDR3 loop spans 13 amino acids. With 1 base removed from V and 4 bases from J, the gap between germline ends came to 8 bases. Germline loops: CDR1 SGHNT, CDR2 YYREEE (reference sequence). The CDR3 DNA is TGTGCCAGCAGCTTGAAGGGGAGCACTGAAGCTTTCTTT. Residues: CASSLKGSTEAFF. Complete variable domain (other parts from reference TRBV5-4 and TRBJ1-1): ETGVTQSPTHLIKTRGQQVTLRCSSQSGHNTVSWYQQALGQGPQFIFQYYREEENGRGNFPPRFSGLQFPNYSSELNVNALELDDSALYLCASSLKGSTEAFFGQGTRLTVV.

The chain uses TRBV3-1 and TRBJ2-5; no clear D gene. This CDR3 is built from 15 residues. CDR1 is LGHDT, CDR2 YNNKEL, per germline (reference sequence). V was trimmed by 0 bases and J by 0 bases, leaving 8 bases between them. The CDR3, as DNA: TGTGCCAGCAGCCAAGATGTGGGCTACCAAGAGACCCAGTACTTC. Amino acids: CASSQDVGYQETQYF.

For this clonotype: This may be a read error, as it is one base from a much larger clone. The chain couples TRBV7-9 to TRBJ2-1, with a weak D call TRBD1 (6 bases). Trimming took off 4 bases at V and 6 bases at J, with 13 bases between the two ends. CDR3 length: 14 amino acids. The germline gives CDR1 SEHNR, CDR2 FQNEAQ (reference sequence). The DNA for the CDR3 is TGTGCCAGCAGCTCAGAGGGGGTGTTCAATGAGCAGTTCTTC. It specifies CASSSEGVFNEQFF.

This clonotype was seen a few times. The V and J genes are TRBV11-3 and TRBJ2-7; D remains ambiguous. There are 13 residues in the CDR3. Germline V gene lookup returns CDR1 SGHNT and CDR2 YENEEA. The V gene lost 2 bases and the J gene lost 3 bases, with 8 bases spanning the gap. The CDR3 bases are TGTGCCAGCAGCTTACTGAGTGTCTACGAGCAGTACTTC. It translates to CASSLLSVYEQYF.

The chain joins TRBV15 to TRBJ1-6, with 7 bases that match TRBD1. The CDR3 runs to 15 residues. Germline values: CDR1 LNHNV, CDR2 YYDKDF (reference sequence). J lost 7 bases, V lost 8 bases, and 11 bases had no gene match. The CDR3 protein is CATGGGLFGNSPLHF. Here the CDR3 DNA reads TGTGCCACCGGAGGGGGCTTATTCGGGAATTCACCCCTCCACTTT.

J is TRBJ2-7 and V is TRBV6-2 or TRBV6-3; 8 bases align to TRBD1. The germline V gene has CDR1 MNHEY and CDR2 SVGEGT. The CDR3 has 15 amino acids. Trimming at V came to 4 bases and at J to 4 bases, leaving 9 bases not matched to a gene. The CDR3 here is CASSSFGQGGYEQYF. The CDR3 region has the DNA TGTGCCAGCAGTTCATTCGGACAGGGTGGTTACGAGCAGTACTTC.